What follows describes a single TCR beta chain. V lost 1 base to trimming and J lost 5 bases, with 9 bases between them. Germline V gene sequence: CDR1 SGDLS, CDR2 YYNGEE. This CDR3 is 13 amino acids long. This table comes from immunoSEQ multiplex PCR, and its TCRdb copy is limited to in-frame clones, with some not included. This table has around 94,000 clones, approximately 90% appearing once. This sample stems from a study of control samples from healthy donors and cancer patients. The receptor comes from a woman in her forties or fifties in good health. The V gene is TRBV9, the J gene TRBJ1-1; the D gene is possibly TRBD1 (6 bases). Sequences were obtained from blood. CDR3 nucleotide sequence: TGTGCCAGCAGCGTAACAGGGCAGACTGAAGCTTTCTTT. Its translation: CASSVTGQTEAFF.